The rows below give T cell receptor beta chains drawn from one sample of a study of T cell responses to AZD1222 COVID-19 vaccine. Method: immunoSEQ multiplex PCR; TCRdb's copy keeps in-frame clones and lacks some. This sample has about 150,000 clones, with 90% to 95% found just once. The source was peripheral blood, collected on day 0 of AZD1222 vaccination. Every receptor here comes from an adult in good health. Each CDR3 is given with its conserved first and last residue. A D gene is named only where the DNA matches it firmly. Some rows mark clone size as missing; the rest say once, few, many or name a class of expanded clone.

j_call: TRBJ2-1
d_call: -
clone_size: -
cdr3_length: 13
v_call: TRBV19
cdr3_aa: CASQLASYNEQFF
cdr3_nt: TGTGCCAGTCAACTAGCCTCCTACAATGAGCAGTTCTTC

j_call: TRBJ1-1
d_call: TRBD1
clone_size: -
cdr3_length: 16
v_call: TRBV27
cdr3_aa: CAISRQGRMGTTEAFF
cdr3_nt: TGTGCCATCAGCCGACAGGGTAGGATGGGTACGACTGAAGCTTTCTTT

j_call: TRBJ1-4
d_call: -
clone_size: -
cdr3_length: 15
v_call: TRBV27
cdr3_aa: CASSLFGGFNEKLFF
cdr3_nt: TGTGCCAGCAGTTTATTCGGGGGATTTAATGAAAAACTGTTTTTT

j_call: TRBJ1-2
d_call: -
clone_size: once
cdr3_length: 14
v_call: TRBV27
cdr3_aa: CASSASISNYGYTF
cdr3_nt: TGTGCCAGCAGTGCTTCTATCTCTAACTATGGCTACACCTTC

j_call: TRBJ1-4
d_call: -
clone_size: -
cdr3_length: 14
v_call: TRBV30
cdr3_aa: CAWSFGGSGEKLFF
cdr3_nt: TGTGCCTGGAGTTTTGGAGGGAGCGGTGAAAAACTGTTTTTT

j_call: TRBJ1-2
d_call: TRBD1
clone_size: -
cdr3_length: 19
v_call: TRBV6-2/TRBV6-3
cdr3_aa: CASSKGTGTGVSESYGYTF
cdr3_nt: TGTGCCAGCAGTAAAGGTACCGGGACAGGGGTTTCGGAGAGCTATGGCTACACCTTC

j_call: TRBJ1-5
d_call: -
clone_size: -
cdr3_length: 16
v_call: TRBV11-3
cdr3_aa: CASSSDYYREWLPQHF
cdr3_nt: TGTGCCAGCAGCTCCGACTACTACAGGGAATGGCTGCCCCAGCATTTT

j_call: TRBJ2-1
d_call: TRBD2
clone_size: -
cdr3_length: 15
v_call: TRBV5-1
cdr3_aa: CASSVVIAGVNEQFF
cdr3_nt: TGCGCCAGCAGCGTGGTAATAGCGGGAGTCAATGAGCAGTTCTTC

j_call: TRBJ1-5
d_call: -
clone_size: -
cdr3_length: 14
v_call: TRBV15
cdr3_aa: CATSSGGGSQPQHF
cdr3_nt: TGTGCCACCAGCAGTGGGGGCGGGAGTCAGCCCCAGCATTTT

j_call: TRBJ2-5
d_call: TRBD2
clone_size: -
cdr3_length: 17
v_call: TRBV11-2
cdr3_aa: CASSLASSGGLGETQYF
cdr3_nt: TGTGCCAGCAGCTTAGCGTCTAGCGGGGGGTTAGGAGAGACCCAGTACTTC

j_call: TRBJ2-7
d_call: -
clone_size: -
cdr3_length: 13
v_call: TRBV6-2/TRBV6-3
cdr3_aa: CASGRRATYEQYF
cdr3_nt: TGTGCCAGCGGCCGTAGGGCAACCTACGAGCAGTACTTC

j_call: TRBJ1-6
d_call: TRBD1
clone_size: once
cdr3_length: 14
v_call: TRBV19
cdr3_aa: CASSSRDRDSPLHF
cdr3_nt: TGTGCCAGTAGTAGCCGGGACAGGGATTCACCCCTCCACTTT

j_call: TRBJ1-1
d_call: TRBD1
clone_size: -
cdr3_length: 16
v_call: TRBV28
cdr3_aa: CASSSDRDGMNTEAFF
cdr3_nt: TGTGCCAGCAGTTCCGACAGGGATGGGATGAACACTGAAGCTTTCTTT

j_call: TRBJ1-1
d_call: -
clone_size: -
cdr3_length: 13
v_call: TRBV5-1
cdr3_aa: CASSWGLDTEAFF
cdr3_nt: TGCGCCAGCAGTTGGGGGCTCGACACTGAAGCTTTCTTT

j_call: TRBJ1-5
d_call: -
clone_size: -
cdr3_length: 13
v_call: TRBV19
cdr3_aa: CASSIDRNQLQHF
cdr3_nt: TGTGCCAGTAGTATCGACCGGAATCAGCTCCAGCATTTT

j_call: TRBJ2-1
d_call: -
clone_size: -
cdr3_length: 14
v_call: TRBV19
cdr3_aa: CASSIGAAYNEQFF
cdr3_nt: TGTGCCAGTAGTATCGGCGCGGCTTACAATGAGCAGTTCTTC

j_call: TRBJ2-3
d_call: -
clone_size: -
cdr3_length: 17
v_call: TRBV5-1
cdr3_aa: CASSPGRGGGGTDTQYF
cdr3_nt: TGCGCCAGCAGCCCCGGCCGTGGAGGTGGAGGCACAGATACGCAGTATTTT

j_call: TRBJ1-3
d_call: -
clone_size: -
cdr3_length: 16
v_call: TRBV28
cdr3_aa: CASSSWTVSSGNTIYF
cdr3_nt: TGTGCCAGCAGTTCCTGGACGGTTAGCTCTGGAAACACCATATATTTT

j_call: TRBJ2-1
d_call: -
clone_size: -
cdr3_length: 13
v_call: TRBV9
cdr3_aa: CASSSLEWGEQFF
cdr3_nt: TGTGCCAGCAGCTCACTTGAGTGGGGTGAGCAGTTCTTC

j_call: TRBJ2-1
d_call: -
clone_size: -
cdr3_length: 15
v_call: TRBV5-8
cdr3_aa: CASPPSTSSYNEQFF
cdr3_nt: TGTGCCAGCCCCCCCTCGACGAGCTCCTACAATGAGCAGTTCTTC

j_call: TRBJ1-1
d_call: -
clone_size: -
cdr3_length: 13
v_call: TRBV9
cdr3_aa: CASSERGITEAFF
cdr3_nt: TGTGCCAGCAGCGAGAGGGGCATCACTGAAGCTTTCTTT

j_call: TRBJ1-3
d_call: -
clone_size: -
cdr3_length: 15
v_call: TRBV5-6
cdr3_aa: CASSPRGGSGNTIYF
cdr3_nt: TGTGCCAGCAGCCCCCGGGGGGGGTCTGGAAACACCATATATTTT

j_call: TRBJ2-1
d_call: TRBD1
clone_size: -
cdr3_length: 12
v_call: TRBV29-1
cdr3_aa: CSFDRGLNEQFF
cdr3_nt: TGCAGCTTTGACAGGGGGCTAAATGAGCAGTTCTTC

j_call: TRBJ1-1
d_call: -
clone_size: -
cdr3_length: 16
v_call: TRBV6-5
cdr3_aa: CASSYGRWAGDTEAFF
cdr3_nt: TGTGCCAGCAGTTACGGACGGTGGGCAGGGGACACTGAAGCTTTCTTT

j_call: TRBJ1-6
d_call: TRBD1
clone_size: -
cdr3_length: 16
v_call: TRBV2
cdr3_aa: CASSVSSGQGNSPLHF
cdr3_nt: TGTGCCAGCAGTGTTTCCTCTGGACAGGGTAATTCACCCCTCCACTTT

j_call: TRBJ1-1
d_call: TRBD1
clone_size: -
cdr3_length: 15
v_call: TRBV18
cdr3_aa: CASSPIGTENTEAFF
cdr3_nt: TGTGCCAGCTCACCGATAGGGACAGAGAACACTGAAGCTTTCTTT

j_call: TRBJ1-2
d_call: -
clone_size: -
cdr3_length: 12
v_call: TRBV6-2/TRBV6-3
cdr3_aa: CASSPRNYGYTF
cdr3_nt: TGTGCCAGCAGTCCGCGAAACTATGGCTACACCTTC

j_call: TRBJ2-7
d_call: TRBD1
clone_size: -
cdr3_length: 17
v_call: TRBV5-1
cdr3_aa: CASSLAKTGASSYEQYF
cdr3_nt: TGCGCCAGCAGCTTGGCCAAAACAGGGGCTTCATCCTACGAGCAGTACTTC

j_call: TRBJ2-7
d_call: -
clone_size: -
cdr3_length: 15
v_call: TRBV19
cdr3_aa: CASSKTGSGSYEQYF
cdr3_nt: TGTGCCAGTAGTAAGACAGGCTCCGGCTCCTACGAGCAGTACTTC

j_call: TRBJ2-2
d_call: -
clone_size: -
cdr3_length: 11
v_call: TRBV7-9
cdr3_aa: CASSLAGELFF
cdr3_nt: TGTGCCAGCAGTCTCGCCGGGGAGCTGTTTTTT

j_call: TRBJ2-6
d_call: TRBD1
clone_size: once
cdr3_length: 14
v_call: TRBV6-4
cdr3_aa: CASTDRVSSNVLTF
cdr3_nt: TGTGCCAGCACGGACAGGGTCAGTTCCAACGTCCTGACTTTC

j_call: TRBJ1-1
d_call: TRBD1
clone_size: once
cdr3_length: 15
v_call: TRBV6-1
cdr3_aa: CASSEQHRGNTEAFF
cdr3_nt: TGTGCCAGCAGTGAACAACACAGGGGGAACACTGAAGCTTTCTTT

j_call: TRBJ2-5
d_call: -
clone_size: -
cdr3_length: 12
v_call: TRBV29-1
cdr3_aa: CSVEWGAETQYF
cdr3_nt: TGCAGCGTTGAATGGGGCGCCGAGACCCAGTACTTC

j_call: TRBJ2-5
d_call: -
clone_size: -
cdr3_length: 14
v_call: TRBV7-2
cdr3_aa: CASSPEASRETQYF
cdr3_nt: TGTGCCAGCAGTCCGGAGGCCTCAAGGGAGACCCAGTACTTC

j_call: TRBJ2-6
d_call: -
clone_size: -
cdr3_length: 18
v_call: TRBV7-8
cdr3_aa: CASSLIWAAGKGANVLTF
cdr3_nt: TGTGCCAGCAGCTTAATTTGGGCGGCAGGCAAAGGGGCCAACGTCCTGACTTTC